This T cell receptor beta chain is from a study of Ad26.COV2.S vaccination and SARS-CoV-2 variants. Overall study findings and caveats: Non-spike TCR breadth did not differ much between vaccine and placebo recipients.

The CDR3 contains 14 residues. The V and J ends lost 6 bases and 5 bases, in that order; junction bases with no gene match: 6. Germline CDR1 is SGHTA and CDR2 is FQGTGA. Profiling relied on immunoSEQ multiplex PCR, and the TCRdb table lists in-frame clones only, not all of them. The sample yields approximately 350,000 clones, roughly 80% seen once. Regarding this clone: Its matching antigen is unknown.

The sample's treatment: approximately 18 received Ad26.COV2.S at low or high dose, single or two shots; about 5 received placebo; per-sample allocation not given. Sampling happened 63 days after the first vaccine or placebo injection. The receptor's source is a person between 18 and 65 years old who received the Ad26.COV2.S COVID-19 vaccine or a placebo. V is TRBV7-3 and J is TRBJ2-2; TRBD1 matches 7 bases. The specimen comprised peripheral blood, sampled in a trial of Ad26.COV2.S vaccine versus placebo. CDR3 region: CASRPQTGTGELFF. CDR3 bases: TGTGCCAGCAGACCACAGACAGGGACCGGGGAGCTGTTTTTT.